The present entry profiles one T cell receptor (beta chain) with its context. This clone was seen a few times. The target of this receptor is not known. One base away there is no much larger clone; base qualities are not given. The immunoSEQ hsTCRB v3.0 assay was used at survey level resolution for TRB variable region sequencing. The target sequencing depth for TRB was about 40,000-55,000 T-cell genomes per sample. TRB libraries were pooled and sequenced on an Illumina MiSeq using a v3 150-cycle kit. In the original analysis: Repertoire analysis was run in R within a reproducible Nextflow workflow that covered QC, data transformation and analysis. LymphoSeq2, an R package for AIRR-Seq data exploration, was used to implement custom analyses. A few samples yielding fewer than 5000 total TRB sequences were excluded, leaving around 200 analyzed HIV repertoires. Among the roughly 190 retained HIV repertoires, roughly 60 were collected before ART initiation and approximately 130 were collected after ART initiation. Repertoires were downsampled to 5000 TRB nucleotide sequences, with summary statistics averaged over 100 downsampling iterations. Only TRB sequences with CDR3 regions of at least seven amino acids were retained for analysis. Two measures captured diversity: a Shannon entropy-derived clonality score and the Gini coefficient. In repertoire networks, the top 5000 CDR3 amino acid sequences were linked whenever an edit distance of one separated two sequences. For TRB CDR3 amino acid sequences, antigen specificity groups and MHC restriction were predicted with GLIPH2. To flag known associations with CMV, EBV, HIV or tissue antigens, CDR3 amino acid sequences were compared against VDJdb and McPAS-TCR. Pre-ART, post-ART and control groups were compared with Wilcoxon signed-rank tests and Holm-Bonferroni correction. As stored in TCRdb, this immuneACCESS dataset retains in-frame rearrangements with V and J assigned. A fraction of the clones does not appear; measured against another copy, unresolved V genes explain less than half of the discrepancy, and the remainder lacks a known reason. D and trimming were read from the DNA, whereas the V and J calls and clone size are those reported in that table. The sample table contains more than 15,000 clones; only one count was recorded for approximately 80% of them. The leading ten clones occupy roughly 13% of the sample.

The data originate from a study of long-term antiretroviral therapy in people with HIV (dated by TCRdb to 2022 to 2024). Notes on the research overall: Collection of the earliest samples took place about a decade ahead of the 2015 WHO recommendation for immediate ART, at a time when ART was typically delayed until CD4 counts fell. About 35% of the 30 participants with HIV were female. Whether ART initiation and durable HIV suppression were associated with changes in peripheral blood TRB repertoire composition and diversity was tested in a retrospective serial study. No cross-contamination during QIAcube processing turned up in test extractions that ran a monoclonal T-cell line alongside about 35 polyclonal samples. The cohort contributed fewer than 200 cryopreserved PBMC samples from 30 to 35 adults with confirmed HIV infection, collected serially over a mean of approximately 6 years (range 1-12).

The full study reports these points: The repertoire was dominated across all time points by expanded TRB clones identified before ART initiation, although this dominance was seen to fluctuate and to decrease in many PLHIV after ART. HIV repertoires had narrower CDR3 length ranges than controls, and the network structure suggested an antigen-experienced repertoire that shifted only slightly toward naive after ART. Starting ART was linked to a significant rise in TRB diversity, yet even after long-term ART the diversity remained significantly lower than in transplant donor controls. The samples span the years 2004 to 2017, and the ART regimens used may be less effective than current regimens. Owing to limited PBMC availability, only the TCR beta chain was sequenced, without alpha chain pairing. Inferences about post-ART repertoire changes were limited because no data were available on ART adherence, viral resistance or therapy changes. Unsorted PBMC were profiled instead of sorted CD4+ and CD8+ T cells because pre-ART samples had limited cell numbers.

Inclusion was restricted to participants for whom at least one PBMC sample before ART initiation and at least two post-ART samples were available. Every participant with HIV received treatment in the United States of America. Before DNA extraction, cryopreserved samples of roughly 0.95-10 million PBMC were thawed and washed. At the time of the earliest PBMC sample for each participant with HIV, ages ranged from about 23 to 60 years. PBMC samples from each participant spanned 1-4 timepoints before ART initiation and 2-8 timepoints after ART initiation, with a median of 7 samples. For every participant, serial HIV viral load, CD4+ T-cell count, ART history and demographic data were obtained. Using a Qiagen kit on a QIAcube, genomic DNA was extracted from unsorted PBMC, with samples processed in batches of 12. Trimming takes 4 bases off V and 4 bases off J; junction bases not matched to a gene: 10. Including cysteine and phenylalanine, the CDR3 has 16 amino acids. Only the CDR3 part of the read is kept: 48 bases, read in frame from the first base. Sequences MNHEY (CDR1) and SMNVEV (CDR2) are obtained from the germline V gene (reference sequence).

Material: unsorted PBMCs, obtained just over 3.1 years after starting antiretroviral therapy. The receptor's source is a woman between 40 and 50 years old with HIV. The sequence joins TRBV27 to TRBJ1-2, and TRBD1 matches 9 of the central bases. This receptor has the CDR3 CASSSLGQGNLYGYTF. The sequence in DNA is TGTGCCAGCAGTTCACTAGGACAGGGGAACCTCTATGGCTACACCTTC.